This T cell receptor beta chain was documented in a study of T-cell memory formation after mild COVID-19. Study as a whole: The TCR clusters were mostly specific to one donor.

The CDR3 totals 15 residues. The V segment lost 6 bases and the J segment 0 bases; nucleotides outside the gene matches: 8. The V gene's germline CDR1 is DFQATT and CDR2 SNEGSKA (reference sequence). The 5'RACE method, run with constant-segment primers, produced TCR alpha and TCR beta cDNA libraries (carrying sample barcodes and UMIs). TCRdb itself ran the 5' RACE reads through MiXCR, one entry per CDR3 protein. The repertoire holds 540,000 or so distinct CDR3 sequences, with 20% as singletons. Source material: PBMCs or a T cell subset sorted from them (not recorded which). The chain employs TRBV20-1 and TRBJ2-3, with TRBD2 matching 8 bases. The TCR was taken from an adult woman who had mild COVID-19 (a few samples of this study predate the infection). Cell type and time point are not known. CDR3 amino acids: CSASREGDSTDTQYF. The DNA of the CDR3 is TGCAGTGCCTCACGGGAGGGAGATAGCACAGATACGCAGTATTTT.